The 32 T cell receptor beta chains in this list originate from one sample, sequenced in a study of T cell responses to AZD1222 COVID-19 vaccine. Data came from immunoSEQ multiplex PCR; TCRdb stores just in-frame clones and leaves some out. The table has 90,000 to 140,000 clones, 88% seen once; the top ten hold around 10%. Sequencing was performed on peripheral blood, taken on day 0 of AZD1222 vaccination. These receptors all come from an adult in good health.

V and J are TRBV6-5 and TRBJ2-7; 7 nucleotides align to TRBD1. Germline CDR1 and CDR2: MNHEY and SVGAGI. J gave up 3 bases and V 0 bases, and 2 bases lay outside the gene matches. CDR3 size: 14 residues. CDR3 region: CASSYSDRVYEQYF. The CDR3 region has the DNA TGTGCCAGCAGTTACTCAGACAGGGTCTACGAGCAGTACTTC.

The chain links TRBV7-2 to TRBJ2-7; 7 bases are a match to TRBD1. CDR3 size: 15 residues. The junction had 3 bases not matched to a gene; V was cut back by 1 base and J by 0 bases. CDR1 is SGHTA, CDR2 FQGNSA, per germline. The CDR3 loop is CASSLEGQPSYEQYF. CDR3 coding DNA: TGTGCCAGCAGCTTAGAGGGACAGCCCTCCTACGAGCAGTACTTC. The complete variable domain, with remaining parts taken from reference TRBV7-2 and TRBJ2-7, reads GAGVSQSPSNKVTEKGKDVELRCDPISGHTALYWYRQSLGQGLEFLIYFQGNSAPDKSGLPSDRFSAERTGGSVSTLTIQRTQQEDSAVYLCASSLEGQPSYEQYFGPGTRLTVT.

V is TRBV5-1 and J is TRBJ2-7, with D possibly called TRBD1 or TRBD2 (5 bases each). The germline V and J ends were trimmed by 0 bases and 0 bases, with 10 bases remaining between them. Germline-derived CDR1 and CDR2 are SGHRS and YFSETQ. The CDR3 consists of 15 residues. CDR3 in DNA: TGCGCCAGCAGCTTGGGGGACGTCAGCTCCTACGAGCAGTACTTC. Its protein product is CASSLGDVSSYEQYF.

This clone was picked up one time. The chain carries TRBV3-1 (or the pseudogene TRBV3-2) and TRBJ1-5; maybe TRBD1 (6 bases). Per germline, CDR1 LGHDT and CDR2 YNNKEL (reference sequence). Deletions cut 4 bases from V and 6 bases from J, with 13 bases between. The CDR3 sequence is 14 residues long. CDR3 in DNA: TGTGCCAGCAGCCTCGGGGGGGGCGGTCAGCCCCAGCATTTT. The encoded protein is CASSLGGGGQPQHF.

This clone turned up a few times. The chain couples TRBV7-6 to TRBJ1-6; 9 nucleotides match TRBD1. The CDR3 has 19 residues. Per the germline V gene, CDR1 is SGHVS and CDR2 is FNYEAQ. With V trimmed by 1 base and J by 6 bases, 13 bases remained unmatched. The CDR3 bases are TGTGCCAGCAGCTTAGTCGTGACAGGGGGTCGTAGTAGTAATTCACCCCTCCACTTT. It specifies CASSLVVTGGRSSNSPLHF.

This chain links TRBV7-3 with TRBJ2-1; D may be TRBD1 (6 bases). V lost 3 bases and J 4 bases, leaving 13 bases between the germline ends. The V gene's germline CDR1 is SGHTA and CDR2 FQGTGA. The CDR3 totals 15 residues. CDR3 loop: CASSLGVQGYNEQFF. Here the CDR3 DNA reads TGTGCCAGCAGCTTGGGTGTTCAGGGGTACAATGAGCAGTTCTTC. Drawing the rest from reference TRBV7-3 and TRBJ2-1, the complete variable domain is GAGVSQTPSNKVTEKGKYVELRCDPISGHTALYWYRQSLGQGPEFLIYFQGTGAADDSGLPNDRFFAVRPEGSVSTLKIQRTERGDSAVYLCASSLGVQGYNEQFFGPGTRLTVL.

This clone was seen only a few times. The chain is built from TRBV14 and TRBJ2-7; 10 nucleotides align to TRBD1. Trimming removed 4 bases from V and 2 bases from J; junction bases left unmatched: 5. The CDR3 is 15 residues long. CDR1 is SGHDN and CDR2 is FVKESK in the germline V gene. The CDR3 loop reads CASSRRQGAPYEQYF. CDR3 coding DNA: TGTGCCAGCAGCCGAAGACAGGGGGCCCCCTACGAGCAGTACTTC.

The rearrangement uses TRBV12-3 or TRBV12-4 and TRBJ2-1, with D hard to call. CDR3 length: 13 amino acids. The V and J ends lost 5 bases and 3 bases respectively, with 8 bases between them. CDR3 DNA: TGTGCCAGCAGTCCAACCGACTACAATGAGCAGTTCTTC. Protein: CASSPTDYNEQFF.

This rearrangement joins TRBV4-3 to TRBJ1-2, with D maybe TRBD1 (5 bases). The CDR3 consists of 16 residues. Germline V gene data show CDR1 as LGHNA and CDR2 as YSLEER. V was trimmed by 4 bases and J by 3 bases, leaving 18 bases between them. This chain's CDR3 is CASSPSGTGEHYGYTF. The CDR3 bases are TGCGCCAGCAGCCCCTCGGGGACGGGGGAACACTATGGCTACACCTTC.

The genes are TRBV12-3 or TRBV12-4 and TRBJ2-2; D call uncertain. Trimming pared 4 bases from V and 6 bases from J, leaving 9 bases between. The CDR3 extends over 13 amino acids. CDR3 loop: CASSSTTAGELFF. The CDR3 nucleotides are TGTGCCAGCAGTTCTACGACGGCCGGGGAGCTGTTTTTT.

This clone was found a few times. The chain employs TRBV27 and TRBJ1-5; TRBD1 is a possible D gene (6 bases). Germline CDR1 is MNHEY and CDR2 is SMNVEV (reference sequence). V gave up 4 bases and J gave up 4 bases, with 14 bases separating them. The CDR3 sequence is 15 residues long. Here the CDR3 reads CASSSSIQGNQPQHF. CDR3 bases: TGTGCCAGCAGTTCCAGCATACAGGGAAATCAGCCCCAGCATTTT.

V and J are TRBV6-1 and TRBJ2-1, with 8 bases fitting TRBD2. The trim removed 3 bases at V and 8 bases at J, leaving 9 bases unmatched. CDR3 length: 15 residues. The germline V gene encodes CDR1 MNHNS and CDR2 SASEGT. The CDR3 sequence: CASSEPGLGGDEQFF. The CDR3 nucleotides read TGTGCCAGCAGTGAGCCGGGACTAGGAGGGGATGAGCAGTTCTTC.

The gene calls are TRBV3-1 (or the pseudogene TRBV3-2) and TRBJ2-2, with a tentative D call TRBD2 (6 bases). The CDR3 spans 13 residues. Trimming took off 2 bases at V and 6 bases at J, with 7 bases between the two ends. In germline, CDR1 is LGHDT, CDR2 YNNKEL (reference sequence). The CDR3 DNA reads TGTGCCAGCAGCCAATCGGGGGCCGGGGAGCTGTTTTTT. This encodes CASSQSGAGELFF.

This chain joins TRBV3-1 (or the pseudogene TRBV3-2) and TRBJ2-1; no clear D. This CDR3 has 15 residues. Trimming removed 1 base from V and 4 bases from J, with 11 bases in between. CDR1 and CDR2 (germline): LGHDT, YNNKEL (reference sequence). This CDR3 is CASSQGWVVYNEQFF. The CDR3 DNA reads as TGTGCCAGCAGCCAAGGGTGGGTAGTTTACAATGAGCAGTTCTTC.

The chain has TRBV7-9 and TRBJ2-1; D gene unclear. This CDR3 region has 13 residues. V was shortened by 1 base and J by 5 bases, with 6 bases between the two germline ends. Germline V gives CDR1 SEHNR, CDR2 FQNEAQ (reference sequence). CDR3 region: CASSLGLDNEQFF. The CDR3 region has the DNA TGTGCCAGCAGCTTAGGTCTAGACAATGAGCAGTTCTTC.

V and J are TRBV9 and TRBJ2-7, with a possible D match to TRBD2 (5 bases). This CDR3 contains 13 residues. Trimming left V 0 bases short and J 6 bases short, with 10 bases between. Germline CDR1 SGDLS, CDR2 YYNGEE. The CDR3 sequence is CASSVGRRSEQYF. CDR3 sequence (DNA): TGTGCCAGCAGCGTAGGCAGGAGGAGCGAGCAGTACTTC.

The chain uses TRBV29-1 and TRBJ2-7; 14 nucleotides align to TRBD2. V was clipped by 5 bases and J by 6 bases; unmatched bases: 6. Germline CDR1 and CDR2: SQVTM and ANQGSEA. The CDR3 length is 14 residues. CDR3 in amino acids: CSVSGTSGSSEQYF. CDR3 coding DNA: TGCAGCGTTTCCGGGACTAGCGGGAGCAGCGAGCAGTACTTC.

This clone has more than one count but fewer than ten. J is TRBJ1-5 and V is TRBV28; 7 positions agree with TRBD1. The V and J ends lost 5 bases and 4 bases, in that order; junction bases with no gene match: 11. Germline lookup yields CDR1 MDHEN and CDR2 SYDVKM. The CDR3 extends over 16 amino acids. DNA for the CDR3: TGTGCCAGCAGTGTTCAGGGGGGACAAGAAAATCAGCCCCAGCATTTT. This gives the protein CASSVQGGQENQPQHF. Full variable domain (outside the CDR3, taken from reference TRBV28 and TRBJ1-5): DVKVTQSSRYLVKRTGEKVFLECVQDMDHENMFWYRQDPGLGLRLIYFSYDVKMKEKGDIPEGYSVSREKKERFSLILESASTNQTSMYLCASSVQGGQENQPQHFGDGTRLSIL.

The chain employs TRBV27 and TRBJ2-1; no clear D. The CDR3 loop spans 12 amino acids. Looked up from germline, CDR1 is MNHEY and CDR2 is SMNVEV (reference sequence). Deletions cut 2 bases from V and 8 bases from J, with 7 bases between. The CDR3 is CASSLVGDEQFF. Here the CDR3 DNA reads TGTGCCAGCAGTTTAGTGGGTGATGAGCAGTTCTTC.

Turning to this clone: One junction end does not reproduce the germline sequence, and a read error may be involved. The chain combines TRBV6-5 with TRBJ1-6; tentative D call: TRBD1 (6 bases). This CDR3 contains 14 residues. Germline lookup yields CDR1 MNHEY and CDR2 SVGAGI. CDR3 residues: CASSRYGPRTAALF. CDR3 nucleotide sequence: TGTGCCAGCAGCCGATATGGGCCGCGGACAGCGGCACTCTTT.

V is TRBV3-1 (or the pseudogene TRBV3-2) and J is TRBJ1-3; D uncertain. V gave up 3 bases and J gave up 0 bases, with 9 bases separating them. This CDR3 is built from 15 residues. The V gene's germline CDR1 is LGHDT and CDR2 YNNKEL (reference sequence). This CDR3 is CASSHPPSSGNTIYF. CDR3 DNA sequence: TGTGCCAGCAGCCATCCCCCTTCCTCTGGAAACACCATATATTTT.

The chain recombines TRBV28 with TRBJ1-2; 10 nucleotides match TRBD1. The CDR3 spans 13 residues. Looked up from germline, CDR1 is MDHEN and CDR2 is SYDVKM. Trimming at V came to 2 bases and at J to 6 bases, leaving 0 bases not matched to a gene. CDR3 protein: CASSLGTGDGYTF. The CDR3 DNA reads as TGTGCCAGCAGTTTAGGGACAGGGGATGGCTACACCTTC.

This clone has more than one count but fewer than ten. The rearrangement links TRBV5-4 to TRBJ2-1; 9 nucleotides align to TRBD1. Per germline, CDR1 SGHNT and CDR2 YYREEE (reference sequence). The CDR3 runs to 15 residues. The junction had 2 bases not matched to a gene; V was cut back by 0 bases and J by 4 bases. The CDR3 spells CASSLDGQGYNEQFF. The CDR3 DNA reads TGTGCCAGCAGCTTGGACGGACAGGGGTACAATGAGCAGTTCTTC.

This clone was seen a single time. This chain links TRBV2 with TRBJ1-2, with D unresolved. Per the germline V gene, CDR1 is SNHLY and CDR2 is FYNNEI. V was shortened by 9 bases and J by 0 bases, with 20 bases between the two germline ends. CDR3 size: 16 residues. CDR3 amino acids: CASNLLRGGSNYGYTF. CDR3 bases: TGTGCCAGTAACCTCCTCCGGGGAGGCTCTAACTATGGCTACACCTTC.

The chain recombines TRBV5-6 with TRBJ1-3; D remains unclear. Trimming took off 4 bases at V and 0 bases at J, with 8 bases between the two ends. The CDR3 consists of 14 residues. CDR1 SGHDT and CDR2 YYEEEE come from the germline V gene. The CDR3 loop is CASSAASSGNTIYF. CDR3 bases: TGTGCCAGCAGCGCCGCGAGCTCTGGAAACACCATATATTTT. Drawing the rest from reference TRBV5-6 and TRBJ1-3, the complete variable domain is DAGVTQSPTHLIKTRGQQVTLRCSPKSGHDTVSWYQQALGQGPQFIFQYYEEEERQRGNFPDRFSGHQFPNYSSELNVNALLLGDSALYLCASSAASSGNTIYFGEGSWLTVV.

The CDR3 region has the DNA TGTGCCAGCAGCTTTGGGCAGGGCCCCGGTGAAGCTTTCTTT. Protein sequence: CASSFGQGPGEAFF. The chain is built from TRBV7-9 and TRBJ1-1; weak D call: TRBD1 (5 bases). This CDR3 region has 14 residues. The V and J ends lost 3 bases and 7 bases respectively, with 15 bases between them. Germline loops: CDR1 SEHNR, CDR2 FQNEAQ (reference sequence).

The genes are TRBV19 and TRBJ2-1; D is perhaps TRBD2 (6 bases). Deletions cut 4 bases from V and 9 bases from J, with 19 bases between. Germline CDR1 reads LNHDA; CDR2 reads SQIVND (reference sequence). The CDR3 runs to 15 residues. This chain's CDR3 is CASSRTGLSAGEQFF. CDR3 nucleotides: TGTGCCAGTAGTAGGACGGGACTGTCGGCAGGTGAGCAGTTCTTC.

The chain has TRBV11-2 and TRBJ2-7; D is perhaps TRBD1 or TRBD2 (5 bases each). V was cut by 3 bases and J by 0 bases, with 12 bases left in between. This CDR3 contains 15 residues. Germline lookup yields CDR1 SGHAT and CDR2 FQNNGV. CDR3 in amino acids: CASSLQGRSSYEQYF. CDR3 nucleotide sequence: TGTGCCAGCAGCTTGCAGGGACGAAGCTCCTACGAGCAGTACTTC.

In this sample, this clone turned up many times. The chain joins TRBV9 to TRBJ2-5; D might be TRBD1 or TRBD2, each matching 5 bases. V lost 2 bases, J lost 0 bases, and 8 bases lay in between. This CDR3 spans 14 amino acids. Germline values: CDR1 SGDLS, CDR2 YYNGEE. The CDR3 DNA reads TGTGCCAGCAGCGTGGGACGGTACCAAGAGACCCAGTACTTC. This translates into CASSVGRYQETQYF.

This chain joins TRBV5-1 and TRBJ1-1; no definite D call. This CDR3 comprises 14 residues. CDR1 and CDR2 (germline): SGHRS, YFSETQ. Trimming cost V 1 base and J 7 bases, with 14 bases left between them. The CDR3 region is CASSLSSLPIEAFF. The CDR3 nucleotides read TGCGCCAGCAGCTTGAGCAGCTTACCCATTGAAGCTTTCTTT.

This clone came up a few times. The chain links TRBV19 to TRBJ1-5; weak D call: TRBD1 (5 bases). Per germline, CDR1 LNHDA and CDR2 SQIVND (reference sequence). V lost 4 bases and J 3 bases, leaving 10 bases between the germline ends. CDR3 size: 14 residues. This CDR3 is CASSRDSINQPQHF. The DNA for the CDR3 is TGTGCCAGTAGTAGAGACAGTATCAATCAGCCCCAGCATTTT.

This clone came up once. V usage is TRBV7-2 and J usage is TRBJ1-4; possibly TRBD1 for D (6 bases). The CDR3 length is 13 residues. V lost 5 bases and J 11 bases, leaving 15 bases between the germline ends. The germline CDR1 and CDR2 sequences are SGHTA and FQGNSA. The CDR3 region is CASSLRGGDKLFF. CDR3 sequence (DNA): TGTGCCAGCAGCCTCCGAGGGGGAGATAAACTGTTTTTT.